These T cell receptor beta chains were read from a single sample in a study of human T cells and chemical hapten exposure. One entry per CDR3 protein results from TCRdb running MiXCR on the RACE reads. The sample lists more than 250,000 distinct CDR3 sequences, 7.5% to 9% seen once, with approximately 2.2% in the top ten. The material was whole blood, obtained in connection with sensitization to the hapten diphenylcyclopropenone (DPC). Receptors originate from a woman aged 35 to 49 with alopecia areata. Some clones in this sample may be carry-over from other donors' samples. Both conserved end residues are part of each CDR3. The D gene is left open where the match is weak. A clone size is listed for some rows: how often the clone was seen (once, few, many), or a class if it is expanded.

TRBJ1-1 NA NA TRBV7-2 TGTGCCAGCAGCTTAGCTCAGATGAACACTGAAGCTTTCTTT CASSLAQMNTEAFF
TRBJ1-5 TRBD1 many TRBV12-3/TRBV12-4 TGTGCCAGCGGACAGGGTCGGGGCCAGCCCCAGCATTTT CASGQGRGQPQHF
TRBJ2-6 NA many TRBV15 TGTGCCACCAGCAGAGATGTGGATACCGGGACACGGACTGGGGCCAACGTCCTGACTTTC CATSRDVDTGTRTGANVLTF
TRBJ1-4 TRBD1 NA TRBV7-9 TGTGCCAGCAGCTCCCCTATTGGGGGACAGACGACGGGAGAAAAACTGTTTTTT CASSSPIGGQTTGEKLFF
TRBJ2-1 NA few TRBV29-1 TGCAGCGTCAAGACCAATGAGCAGTTCTTC CSVKTNEQFF
TRBJ2-5 TRBD1 NA TRBV20-1 TGCAGTGCTCTCGACAGGGGAGAGACCCAGTACTTC CSALDRGETQYF
TRBJ2-3 TRBD1 few TRBV3-1 TGTGCCAGCAGCCAAGGGACAGGGGTCACAGATACGCAGTATTTT CASSQGTGVTDTQYF
TRBJ1-1 NA many TRBV5-1 TGCGCCAGCAGCGTAGACAGCAACACTGAAGCTTTCTTT CASSVDSNTEAFF
TRBJ1-5 NA NA TRBV7-9 TGTGCCAGCAGCGAACTGGGGAATCAGCCCCAGCATTTT CASSELGNQPQHF
TRBJ2-6 NA many TRBV7-2 TGTGCCAGCAGCAAAGCAGGGGCCAACGTCCTGACTTTC CASSKAGANVLTF
TRBJ2-7 TRBD1 few TRBV5-5 TGTGCCAGCAGCTCCGGGACAGGGAACTACGAGCAGTACTTC CASSSGTGNYEQYF
TRBJ2-7 NA few TRBV6-6 TGTGCCAGCAGTTACGATCTCCACACCTACGAGCAGTACTTC CASSYDLHTYEQYF
TRBJ2-5 TRBD1 NA TRBV6-2/TRBV6-3 TGTGCCAGCACCACAGGGGATGTGGAGACCCAGTACTTC CASTTGDVETQYF
TRBJ2-2 TRBD2 many TRBV27 TGTGCCAGCAGTTTATACGAAGCGGGAGGGCCGTCCGGGGAGCTGTTTTTT CASSLYEAGGPSGELFF
TRBJ2-3 NA NA TRBV5-1 TGCGCCAGCAGCTTGGTACAGATTAGCACAGATACGCAGTATTTT CASSLVQISTDTQYF
TRBJ2-3 NA many TRBV20-1 TGCAGTGCTAGAGGTCGTCAGCTGACAGATACGCAGTATTTT CSARGRQLTDTQYF
TRBJ2-1 TRBD2 few TRBV15 TGTGCCACCAGCAGAGGTCTCGGTAGCGGGAGAATCAATGAGCAGTTCTTC CATSRGLGSGRINEQFF
TRBJ2-5 TRBD2 many TRBV10-3 TGTGCCATCAGTAGCGGGAAAGAGACCCAGTACTTC CAISSGKETQYF
TRBJ1-6 TRBD1 many TRBV4-2 TGTGCCAGCAGCCAAGGGGACAGGGCACGAAATTCACCCCTCCACTTT CASSQGDRARNSPLHF
TRBJ2-7 TRBD1 few TRBV20-1 TGCAGTGCTAGGACCCGGACAGGGGGCTTCACCTACGAGCAGTACTTC CSARTRTGGFTYEQYF
TRBJ2-3 NA NA TRBV21-1 TGTGCCAGCAGCAAAGACAGTGGGAGGGAAAATACGCAGTATTTT CASSKDSGRENTQYF
TRBJ1-2 TRBD1 few TRBV12-3/TRBV12-4 TGTGCCAGCAGCCGCCGGACAGGGGGCGCGGGCGGCTACACCTTC CASSRRTGGAGGYTF
TRBJ1-3 NA few TRBV7-2 TGTGCCAGCAGGCCTGGTTTGAGCTCTGGAAACACCATATATTTT CASRPGLSSGNTIYF
TRBJ2-1 TRBD2 once TRBV6-4 TGTGCCAGCAGTGAAGACGATACTAGCGGCCTGGAGCAGTTCTTC CASSEDDTSGLEQFF
TRBJ1-2 NA few TRBV6-5 TGTGCCAGCAGTACGGAGACTTTCTATGGCTACACCTTC CASSTETFYGYTF
TRBJ2-1 TRBD2 NA TRBV6-2/TRBV6-3 TGTGCCAGCAGTGATTGGGAATTAGCGGGAGGAAACGCGAGGCAGTTCTTC CASSDWELAGGNARQFF
TRBJ2-1 NA few TRBV7-8 TGTGCCAGCAGCAGCCCGACTAGCAATGAGCAGTTCTTC CASSSPTSNEQFF
TRBJ2-7 TRBD2 NA TRBV27 TGTGCCAGCAGGGGACTAGCAACCGCCTACGAGCAGTACTTC CASRGLATAYEQYF
TRBJ2-7 TRBD2 NA TRBV27 TGTGCCAGCAGCACTAGCGGGAGTCACGAGCAGTACTTC CASSTSGSHEQYF
TRBJ2-5 NA NA TRBV12-3/TRBV12-4 TGTGCCAGCAGTCCTGCCCGAGAGACCCAGTACTTC CASSPARETQYF
TRBJ2-1 NA few TRBV5-1 TGCGCCAGCAGCCGTCAGGTTAATGAGCAGTTCTTC CASSRQVNEQFF
TRBJ2-3 NA few TRBV7-2 TGTGCCAGCAGCCCGGTTAGTCCAGATACGCAGTATTTT CASSPVSPDTQYF
TRBJ1-1 NA many TRBV3-1 TGTGCCAGCAGCCACAGTTCGACCATGACCACTGAAGCTTTCTTT CASSHSSTMTTEAFF
TRBJ2-3 NA many TRBV6-5 TGTGCCAGCAGCACCCCCCGGGGGACAGATACGCAGTATTTT CASSTPRGTDTQYF
TRBJ2-1 TRBD2 few TRBV28 TGTGCCAGCAGTTGGTTAGGACTAGCGGGACCCCCCGTCCTCACTGAGCAGTTCTTC CASSWLGLAGPPVLTEQFF
TRBJ2-5 TRBD1 few TRBV6-2/TRBV6-3 TGTGCCAGCAGTTACCCCGGACAGGGCCAAGAGACCCAGTACTTC CASSYPGQGQETQYF
TRBJ1-1 NA NA TRBV27 TGTGCCAGCACCCAGGACGGCACAGAAGCTTTCTTT CASTQDGTEAFF
TRBJ2-3 NA few TRBV27 TGTGCCAGCAGTTTATTAGGGTTCACCCCTAGCACAGATACGCAGTATTTT CASSLLGFTPSTDTQYF
TRBJ2-1 NA few TRBV7-2 TGTGCCAGCAGGGGTGCGTACGCAGGGGAGCAGTTCTTC CASRGAYAGEQFF
TRBJ2-3 TRBD2 few TRBV11-2 TGTGCCAGCAGCCCGGCGGGACTAGCGGGGCGCTATACGCAGTATTTT CASSPAGLAGRYTQYF
TRBJ1-1 TRBD1 NA TRBV20-1 TGCAGTGCTACAGGACAGGGGAACACTGAAGCTTTCTTT CSATGQGNTEAFF
TRBJ2-2 TRBD2 many TRBV5-1 TGCGCCAGCAGCTTGATACTAGCGGGGAACACCGGGGAGCTGTTTTTT CASSLILAGNTGELFF
TRBJ2-7 NA NA TRBV4-3 TGCGCCAGCAGCCCACGGATTCAGGTACCCTCCTACGAGCAGTACTTC CASSPRIQVPSYEQYF
TRBJ2-1 TRBD2 NA TRBV20-1 TGCAGTGCTAGCCGGGACTACTACAATGAGCAGTTCTTC CSASRDYYNEQFF
TRBJ1-1 TRBD1 many TRBV4-1 TGCGCCAGCAGCCAAGTTTTCGGGCAGGGGGGGAACACTGAAGCTTTCTTT CASSQVFGQGGNTEAFF
TRBJ1-1 NA many TRBV12-3/TRBV12-4 TGTGCCAGCAGGAACACTGAAGCTTTCTTT CASRNTEAFF
TRBJ2-3 NA NA TRBV28 TGTGCCAGCAGTTTAGGCAGCTACACAGATACGCAGTATTTT CASSLGSYTDTQYF
TRBJ1-2 TRBD1 NA TRBV7-2 TGTGCCAGCAGCTTAGGGACAGGGGGCCTTAACTATGGCTACACCTTC CASSLGTGGLNYGYTF
TRBJ2-7 NA NA TRBV5-1 TGCGCCAGCCGCGAGAGGGGGTCTGGCGAGCAGTACTTC CASRERGSGEQYF
TRBJ2-4 TRBD1 few TRBV7-2 TGTGCCAGCAGCTTAGAACCGGGACAGGGGGCCAAAAACATTCAGTACTTC CASSLEPGQGAKNIQYF
TRBJ1-1 NA few TRBV9 TGTGCCAGCAGCGTAGATCCGGGACGGCCGACCACTGAAGCTTTCTTT CASSVDPGRPTTEAFF
TRBJ2-7 NA NA TRBV12-3/TRBV12-4 TGTGCCAGCAGTTCCGATCTCAGGTTGAGCGAGCAGTACTTC CASSSDLRLSEQYF
TRBJ2-4 TRBD1 many TRBV12-3/TRBV12-4 TGTGCCAGCAGCCAGGGGGTTGGAAACATTCAGTACTTC CASSQGVGNIQYF
TRBJ2-2 TRBD1 NA TRBV6-5 TGTGCCAGCAGTTACGTTAACAGGGGGCTCAGCGGGGAGCTGTTTTTT CASSYVNRGLSGELFF
TRBJ2-7 NA NA TRBV29-1 TGCAGCGTTCCCACCGAGCAGTACTTC CSVPTEQYF
TRBJ2-1 NA many TRBV7-2 TGTGCCAGCAGCTTAGACGCTAGTTACAATGAGCAGTTCTTC CASSLDASYNEQFF
TRBJ2-1 TRBD2 NA TRBV7-2 TGTGCCAGCAGCCCCTCGTGGAAGCGGGATGGGAATGAGCAGTTCTTC CASSPSWKRDGNEQFF
TRBJ1-1 NA NA TRBV28 TGTGCCAGCAGAACCGGGACCCAGAACACTGAAGCTTTCTTT CASRTGTQNTEAFF
TRBJ1-5 NA few TRBV7-9 TGTGCCAGCAGCTTAGCGGGGGAGGGCAATCAGCCCCAGCATTTT CASSLAGEGNQPQHF
TRBJ1-2 NA many TRBV6-5 TGTGCCAGCAGTTTGCAGGGAGCTAACTATGGCTACACCTTC CASSLQGANYGYTF